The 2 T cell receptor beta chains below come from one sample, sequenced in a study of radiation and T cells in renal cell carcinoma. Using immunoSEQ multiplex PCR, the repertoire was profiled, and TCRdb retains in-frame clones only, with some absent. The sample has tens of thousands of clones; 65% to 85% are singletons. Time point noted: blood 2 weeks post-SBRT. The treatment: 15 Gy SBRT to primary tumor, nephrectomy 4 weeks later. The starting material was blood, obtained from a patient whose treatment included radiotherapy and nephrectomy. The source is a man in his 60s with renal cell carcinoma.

CDR3 protein: CASSRRPGELFF. DNA of the CDR3: TGTGCCAGCAGCCGTCGACCCGGGGAGCTGTTTTTT. The V and J genes are TRBV14 and TRBJ2-2; no clear D gene. The CDR3 has 12 amino acids. The ends were cut back, 4 bases at V and 6 bases at J, with 6 bases in the middle. Per germline, CDR1 SGHDN and CDR2 FVKESK.

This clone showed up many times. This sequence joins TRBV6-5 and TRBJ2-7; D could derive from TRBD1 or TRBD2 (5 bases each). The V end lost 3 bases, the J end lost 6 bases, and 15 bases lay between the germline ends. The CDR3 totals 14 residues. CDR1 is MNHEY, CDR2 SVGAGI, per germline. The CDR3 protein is CASSYFREGGEQYF. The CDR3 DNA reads TGTGCCAGCAGTTATTTCAGGGAAGGAGGCGAGCAGTACTTC.